The present TCR beta chain was sequenced within a study of blood T cell repertoires in COVID-19 (dated by TCRdb to about 2020). Regarding the study in general: Samples covering the acute and convalescent phases of COVID-19 were provided by collaborators in the United States, Italy and Spain. The material from the prospective study consisted of cDNA or gDNA derived from T cells, B-cell-depleted T cells, or PBMCs. Subjects who had been exposed to COVID-19, were actively infected with it, or had recovered from it provided the deeply sampled blood TCRbeta repertoires that made up the dataset. The repertoires were made available in a free public database intended to serve as a resource for research on the immune response to SARS-CoV-2. The samples were drawn from the first 160 participants of the ongoing ImmuneRACE study and from over a thousand subjects provided by 6 global collaborators. The sample metadata nearly always contained a de-identified subject ID, COVID-19 status, age in years and sex. Where available, HLA class I and class II types were obtained from metadata supplied by the sample provider rather than from assay-based typing. On the study overall, not on this receptor specifically: The amount of clinical and demographic metadata varied by source and participant and was provided uncurated.

TCRbeta CDR3 regions were amplified from genomic DNA by means of the immunoSEQ Assay, a bias-controlled multiplex PCR. The original methods were these. Within the assay, amplification of reference gene primers was used to estimate how many nucleated cells each sample contained. Sequence reads were collapsed and filtered to measure the absolute abundance of every unique TCRbeta CDR3 rearrangement. For each sample, productive Simpson clonality was calculated as the square root of Simpson's diversity index over productive rearrangements. This immuneACCESS table, as held by TCRdb, lists in-frame sequences with V and J called but not all clones. Of the missing ones, under half trace to an unresolved V gene in checked studies; the others have no known cause. Clone size and V and J calls were adopted from that table, with D and trimming inferred from the DNA. In this sample the table shows about 140,000 clones, 88% of which occur a single time. Clones ranked in the top ten supply 28% of the sample.

The collaborating institutions used their own protocols to collect whole blood in K2EDTA tubes. For TCRbeta analysis, collaborators shipped samples in one of three forms: frozen whole blood, isolated PBMCs, or DNA extracted from either of those sample types. As to this clone: Its specific antigen is unknown. It has no much larger one-base neighbor in the sample; base qualities were not kept.

From cysteine to phenylalanine, the CDR3 is 16 amino acids long. Only the CDR3 portion is preserved as DNA: 48 bases, with reading frame beginning at the first base. V is trimmed back by 5 bases and J by 1 base, and the junction contains 4 bases that no gene match accounts for. The germline V gene encodes CDR1 SEHNR and CDR2 FQNEAQ (reference sequence). This clonotype was obtained from a human donor in a cohort sampled during active COVID-19. The V and J genes are TRBV7-9 and TRBJ2-3; 12 central nucleotides agree with TRBD2. Material: peripheral blood. The CDR3 here reads CASSPRLAGGTDTQYF. The DNA sequence is TGTGCCAGCAGCCCTAGACTAGCGGGGGGCACAGATACGCAGTATTTT.